The clone carrying this T cell receptor (beta chain) has only a few counts. Its antigen remains unknown. TCRdb re-called the RT-PCR reads with MiXCR, one entry per CDR3 protein. In the table there are approximately 730,000 distinct CDR3 sequences, approximately 13% of which are singletons. This entry comes from a study of response to subunit inactivated influenza vaccine. Whole-study findings and limits: Few additional T cells are recruited per seasonal influenza vaccination, authors suggested.

This clonotype was obtained from a man aged 50 to 59 who received an inactivated influenza vaccine. The sample was PBMCs from blood, taken 14 to 15 days before vaccination.

The CDR3 DNA reads as TGCGCCAGCAGCTCTGAGGGGAACTATGGCTACACCTTC. It encodes CASSSEGNYGYTF. The chain employs TRBV5-1 and TRBJ1-2; maybe TRBD1 (5 bases). The V gene's germline CDR1 is SGHRS and CDR2 YFSETQ. The CDR3 runs 13 residues. The V end was cut by 3 bases, the J end by 2 bases, with 8 bases between.